Listed below are T cell receptor beta chains from one sample, sequenced in a study of cytomegalovirus exposure and HLA in healthy donors. The repertoire was sequenced with immunoSEQ multiplex PCR; TCRdb's copy has only in-frame clones and lacks some. This repertoire shows under 200,000 clones, about 90% found once; its top ten account for 3% to 3.5%. The sample was PBMCs. Receptors were obtained from a woman aged 18 to 35 in good health and CMV-seropositive. Each CDR3 is given with its conserved first and last residue. The D gene is left open where the match is weak. Rows give clone size only sometimes, using once, few, many, or a class for an expanded clone.

j_gene	abundance	d_gene	v_gene	CDR3aa	CDR3nt
TRBJ1-4	few	-	TRBV5-1	CASSLIGRRDEKLFF	TGCGCCAGCAGCTTGATAGGGAGGCGGGATGAAAAACTGTTTTTT
TRBJ2-3	-	-	TRBV19	CASSNLGRGADTQYF	TGTGCCAGTAGTAACCTGGGGCGGGGCGCAGATACGCAGTATTTT
TRBJ2-2	-	TRBD2	TRBV6-4	CASSEGLAGKGVGTGELFF	TGTGCCAGCAGTGAGGGACTAGCGGGTAAGGGGGTAGGGACCGGGGAGCTGTTTTTT
TRBJ1-5	-	-	TRBV14	CASSQVYSPLPFSNQPQHF	TGTGCCAGCAGCCAAGTATACAGCCCACTCCCCTTTAGCAATCAGCCCCAGCATTTT
TRBJ1-2	once	TRBD1	TRBV7-9	CASSLAGTEFYGYTF	TGTGCCAGCAGCTTAGCCGGGACAGAATTCTATGGCTACACCTTC
TRBJ1-5	-	-	TRBV18	CASSPAGGGGNQPQHF	TGTGCCAGCTCACCAGCGGGGGGCGGGGGCAATCAGCCCCAGCATTTT
TRBJ2-5	-	-	TRBV9	CASSVEGLKSETQYF	TGTGCCAGCAGCGTAGAGGGACTCAAAAGTGAGACCCAGTACTTC
TRBJ2-3	-	-	TRBV4-3	CASSQFQGSTDTQYF	TGCGCCAGCAGCCAATTTCAGGGGTCCACAGATACGCAGTATTTT
TRBJ2-3	-	TRBD1	TRBV27	CASSLSKGATDTQYF	TGTGCCAGCAGTTTATCCAAGGGGGCCACAGATACGCAGTATTTT
TRBJ2-1	-	-	TRBV5-1	CASSPGGHSGHEQFF	TGCGCCAGCAGCCCGGGGGGACATAGCGGCCATGAGCAGTTCTTC
TRBJ1-1	-	TRBD1	TRBV7-9	CASSADRVRTEAFF	TGTGCCAGCAGCGCCGACAGGGTAAGGACTGAAGCTTTCTTT
TRBJ2-7	-	TRBD2	TRBV10-3	CAIKPGLAKSYEQYF	TGTGCCATCAAGCCGGGACTAGCAAAGTCGTACGAGCAGTACTTC
TRBJ1-2	-	TRBD1	TRBV7-9	CASSSDRVGAPVGYTF	TGTGCCAGCAGCTCCGACAGGGTTGGGGCGCCCGTCGGCTACACCTTC
TRBJ1-1	-	-	TRBV12-5	CASGSTAQNTEAFF	TGTGCTAGTGGTTCGACAGCCCAGAACACTGAAGCTTTCTTT
TRBJ2-7	-	-	TRBV2	CASRTSSSYEQYF	TGTGCCAGCAGGACTAGTTCCTCCTACGAGCAGTACTTC
TRBJ1-1	-	TRBD1	TRBV10-2	CASSESGTGYSRNTEAFF	TGCGCCAGCAGTGAGTCTGGGACAGGGTATAGTAGGAACACTGAAGCTTTCTTT
TRBJ1-1	-	-	TRBV29-1	CSFSELNTEAFF	TGCAGCTTCTCCGAGTTGAACACTGAAGCTTTCTTT
TRBJ2-1	-	TRBD1	TRBV11-3	CASSLRRTGDRSYNEQFF	TGTGCCAGCAGCTTGCGACGAACAGGGGACCGCTCCTACAATGAGCAGTTCTTC
TRBJ1-3	-	-	TRBV29-1	CSVDRALSGNTIYF	TGCAGCGTTGACAGGGCCCTCTCTGGAAACACCATATATTTT
TRBJ2-7	few	-	TRBV5-1	CASRGGLYSYEQYF	TGCGCCAGCAGGGGGGGGCTTTACTCCTACGAGCAGTACTTC
TRBJ1-3	-	-	TRBV23-1	CASSQFCLARLTGNTIYF	TGCGCCAGCAGTCAATTCTGTCTGGCCAGGTTAACTGGAAACACCATATATTTT
TRBJ1-1	-	-	TRBV29-1	CSVEGREGGTEAFF	TGCAGCGTTGAAGGCAGGGAGGGGGGGACTGAAGCTTTCTTT
TRBJ2-1	-	TRBD1	TRBV2	CASRGQYSYNEQFF	TGTGCCAGCAGGGGACAGTACTCCTACAATGAGCAGTTCTTC
TRBJ2-1	-	TRBD1	TRBV4-1	CASSQERDRAYNEQFF	TGCGCCAGCAGCCAAGAGAGGGACAGGGCCTACAATGAGCAGTTCTTC
TRBJ2-1	-	TRBD2	TRBV7-2	CASSLMTSGLSRGNEQFF	TGTGCCAGCAGCTTAATGACTAGCGGACTCTCCCGGGGCAATGAGCAGTTCTTC
TRBJ1-5	-	-	TRBV28	CASSLWVVGNQPQHF	TGTGCCAGCAGTTTATGGGTAGTTGGCAATCAGCCCCAGCATTTT
TRBJ2-2	-	-	TRBV15	CATSRGTEAGELFF	TGTGCCACCAGCAGAGGCACGGAGGCCGGGGAGCTGTTTTTT
TRBJ1-4	-	TRBD1	TRBV7-2	CASSTGTGGEKLFF	TGTGCCAGCAGCACCGGGACAGGGGGTGAAAAACTGTTTTTT
TRBJ2-7	-	-	TRBV4-1	CASSDRLPPYEQYF	TGCGCCAGCTCAGACAGGCTGCCCCCCTACGAGCAGTACTTC